This T cell receptor beta chain was identified in a study of CD8 T cells in Susac syndrome. Sequencing targeted TCR beta in blood CD8+ and CD4+ T cells. Negative isolation was applied to CD8+ and CD4+ T cells, and FACS enrichment was applied to TEMRA cells. The authors reverse transcribed roughly 0.5 to 1 ug RNA with random hexamers. TCRdb reanalysed the immunoSEQ multiplex PCR reads using MiXCR and keeps one entry per CDR3 protein. The data hold 100,000 to 150,000 distinct CDR3 sequences, with around 94% observed a single time. This CDR3 contains 14 residues. Trimming removed 0 bases from V and 1 base from J, with 7 bases in between. Germline CDR1 and CDR2: LGHNA and YSLEER.

The clonotype originates from a human donor with Susac syndrome. The sequencing sample was made of CD8+ T cells from PBMCs. The chain joins TRBV4-3 to TRBJ2-7, with unresolved D. The CDR3 nucleotides read TGCGCCAGCAGCCAAGACGCACGGTCCTACGAGCAGTACTTC. Amino acid sequence: CASSQDARSYEQYF.